Following are 10 T cell receptor beta chains from one sample sequenced in a study of shared clonotypes between healthy human individuals. Profiled with immunoSEQ multiplex PCR; TCRdb holds only in-frame clones, not every one. The data show a few hundred thousand clones, roughly 84% seen once. The source material was memory CD8+ T cells sorted from blood. Specified subset: CD45RO+ cells pooled with CCR7-negative TemRA cells. The receptors derive from a man between 18 and 29 years old in good health.

V and J are TRBV10-3 and TRBJ1-2; 9 nucleotides agree with TRBD1. The V and J ends lost 2 bases and 5 bases, in that order; junction bases with no gene match: 6. The CDR3 length is 15 residues. Germline lookup yields CDR1 ENHRY and CDR2 SYGVKD. The CDR3 bases are TGTGCCATCAGTGAGCTGGACAGGGGAGTATATGGCTACACCTTC. It translates to CAISELDRGVYGYTF.

This clone was counted many times. This rearrangement joins TRBV5-3 to TRBJ2-7, with 10 bases that match TRBD1. TRBV5-3 is recorded as an ORF, its role being uncertain. The trim removed 0 bases at V and 2 bases at J, leaving 5 bases unmatched. This CDR3 spans 16 amino acids. CDR3 loop: CARSLAWDRGTYEQYF. The DNA for the CDR3 is TGTGCCAGAAGCTTGGCCTGGGACAGGGGTACCTACGAGCAGTACTTC.

The genes are TRBV6-5 and TRBJ2-2, with D unclear. The V gene's germline CDR1 is MNHEY and CDR2 SVGAGI. The CDR3 totals 13 residues. The germline V and J ends were trimmed by 1 base and 5 bases, with 5 bases remaining between them. The CDR3 protein is CASSYYGTGELFF. CDR3 in DNA: TGTGCCAGCAGTTACTACGGAACCGGGGAGCTGTTTTTT.

This sequence joins TRBV5-1 and TRBJ1-6; D possibly corresponds to TRBD1 (6 bases). The germline CDR1 and CDR2 sequences are SGHRS and YFSETQ. V lost 4 bases and J 6 bases, leaving 14 bases between the germline ends. The CDR3 length is 15 residues. The CDR3 spells CASSHTGTLNSPLHF. CDR3 bases: TGCGCCAGCAGCCATACCGGGACACTTAATTCACCCCTCCACTTT.

J is TRBJ2-7 and V is TRBV10-2; TRBD2 matches 7 bases. This CDR3 contains 15 residues. After removal of 8 bases from V and 2 bases from J, the junction contained 12 bases not matched to a gene. The V gene's germline CDR1 is WSHSY and CDR2 SAAADI. The CDR3 nucleotides read TGCGCCAGCCTCGGAAGTGGACTAGAAACCTACGAGCAGTACTTC. Residues: CASLGSGLETYEQYF.

The chain is built from TRBV20-1 and TRBJ2-7; no firm D call. The CDR3 covers 11 residues. Germline CDR1 DFQATT, CDR2 SNEGSKA (reference sequence). V dropped 1 base and J dropped 6 bases, with 7 bases sitting between them. This CDR3 is CSARGLGEQYF. The CDR3 coding sequence is TGCAGTGCTAGAGGGCTTGGCGAGCAGTACTTC.

The chain couples TRBV10-2 to TRBJ2-1; possibly TRBD2 for D (6 bases). The CDR3 sequence is 14 residues long. V lost 4 bases and J 3 bases, leaving 10 bases between the germline ends. Per germline, CDR1 WSHSY and CDR2 SAAADI. CDR3 DNA sequence: TGCGCCAGCAGTGCGGGAGCGGTCTACAATGAGCAGTTCTTC. It codes for CASSAGAVYNEQFF.

This chain joins TRBV28 and TRBJ2-7, with D possibly matching TRBD1 (5 bases). Germline V gives CDR1 MDHEN, CDR2 SYDVKM. V gave up 6 bases and J gave up 6 bases, with 21 bases separating them. The CDR3 is 15 residues long. CDR3 sequence (DNA): TGTGCCAGCAGCTGGCCTCGACAGATCGGGTCCGAGCAGTACTTC. Its protein is CASSWPRQIGSEQYF.

This clone was counted at least ten times. V gene TRBV10-3 combines with J gene TRBJ1-1; TRBD1 matches 7 bases. V shed 0 bases and J 5 bases; nucleotides not matched to a gene: 6. This CDR3 has 15 amino acids. Germline lookup yields CDR1 ENHRY and CDR2 SYGVKD. The CDR3: CAISESSGGRTEAFF. The CDR3 nucleotides are TGTGCCATCAGTGAGTCGTCAGGGGGTAGGACTGAAGCTTTCTTT.

The V call is TRBV27, the J call TRBJ2-5; a possible D gene is TRBD2 (6 bases). Germline values: CDR1 MNHEY, CDR2 SMNVEV (reference sequence). This CDR3 comprises 16 residues. The V end lost 6 bases, the J end lost 1 base, and 18 bases lay between the germline ends. The CDR3 nucleotides are TGTGCCAGCAGATCACGATGGGACTCCTCCCAAGAGACCCAGTACTTC. This translates into CASRSRWDSSQETQYF.